These 5 T cell receptor beta chains share one sample of origin, sequenced in a study of prognosis after radiotherapy for stage I lung cancer. The genomic DNA TCR beta CDR3 region underwent two rounds of multiplex PCR. During first-round PCR, primers specific to each TRBV and TRBJ gene were used. TCRdb analysed the multiplex PCR reads with MiXCR anew, one entry per CDR3 protein. The data show over 30,000 distinct CDR3 sequences, 24% seen once. Source: PBMCs, taken before or after stereotactic body radiation therapy (not recorded which). The receptors derive from a donor aged 50 or older with non-small cell lung cancer.

Regarding this clonotype: It may be a read error: a sequence one base away is much more abundant. A read error is likely, as this CDR3 ends without the conserved phenylalanine or tryptophan. The chain joins TRBV15 to TRBJ2-5; tentatively, D is TRBD1 (5 bases). CDR1 and CDR2 from the germline V gene are LNHNV and YYDKDF (reference sequence). The CDR3 runs 14 residues. With 5 bases removed from V and 5 bases from J, the gap between germline ends came to 15 bases. CDR3: CATSSGSGKETQYL. In DNA, the CDR3 is TGTGCCACCAGCTCCGGGTCAGGGAAGGAGACCCAGTACTTG.

The sample holds many counts of this clonotype. The chain recombines TRBV5-1 with TRBJ2-7, with D possibly TRBD1 on 6 matching bases. Trimming pared 0 bases from V and 3 bases from J, leaving 13 bases between. The CDR3 consists of 15 residues. Germline values: CDR1 SGHRS, CDR2 YFSETQ. In DNA form, the CDR3 reads TGCGCCAGCAGCTTGGGGTCAGGGGCCCGCTACGAGCAGTACTTC. It encodes CASSLGSGARYEQYF.

This clonotype has a count of ten or more. The rearrangement joins TRBV7-9 to TRBJ2-1; D tentatively reads TRBD1 or TRBD2 (5 bases each). The CDR3 sequence is 13 residues long. V was clipped by 5 bases and J by 5 bases, with 10 bases between them. Germline values: CDR1 SEHNR, CDR2 FQNEAQ (reference sequence). CDR3 protein: CASSHGTNNEQFF. CDR3 in DNA: TGTGCCAGCAGCCATGGGACGAACAATGAGCAGTTCTTC. Combining the CDR3 with reference TRBV7-9 and TRBJ2-1 gives the whole variable domain DTGVSQNPRHKITKRGQNVTFRCDPISEHNRLYWYRQTLGQGPEFLTYFQNEAQLEKSRLLSDRFSAERPKGSFSTLEIQRTEQGDSAMYLCASSHGTNNEQFFGPGTRLTVL.

This clonotype was found many times. V gene TRBV24-1 combines with J gene TRBJ2-2, with 7 nucleotides matching TRBD1. Germline V gene sequence: CDR1 KGHDR, CDR2 SFDVKD. The junction had 13 bases not matched to a gene; V was cut back by 4 bases and J by 6 bases. This CDR3 has 17 residues. CDR3 bases: TGTGCCACCAGTGACCACGACTACGACAGGGCTGCCGGGGAGCTGTTTTTT. Its protein is CATSDHDYDRAAGELFF.

Ten or more counts support this clonotype. The V and J genes are TRBV14 and TRBJ1-2; D uncertain. Germline V lookup: CDR1 SGHDN, CDR2 FVKESK. V was cut by 0 bases and J by 6 bases, with 11 bases left in between. The CDR3 is 14 residues long. CDR3 DNA sequence: TGTGCCAGCAGCCAAGATGTTGGTGGAAATGGCTACACCTTC. Translation: CASSQDVGGNGYTF. Full variable domain (rest looked up from reference TRBV14 and TRBJ1-2): EAGVTQFPSHSVIEKGQTVTLRCDPISGHDNLYWYRRVMGKEIKFLLHFVKESKQDESGMPNNRFLAERTGGTYSTLKVQPAELEDSGVYFCASSQDVGGNGYTFGSGTRLTVV.